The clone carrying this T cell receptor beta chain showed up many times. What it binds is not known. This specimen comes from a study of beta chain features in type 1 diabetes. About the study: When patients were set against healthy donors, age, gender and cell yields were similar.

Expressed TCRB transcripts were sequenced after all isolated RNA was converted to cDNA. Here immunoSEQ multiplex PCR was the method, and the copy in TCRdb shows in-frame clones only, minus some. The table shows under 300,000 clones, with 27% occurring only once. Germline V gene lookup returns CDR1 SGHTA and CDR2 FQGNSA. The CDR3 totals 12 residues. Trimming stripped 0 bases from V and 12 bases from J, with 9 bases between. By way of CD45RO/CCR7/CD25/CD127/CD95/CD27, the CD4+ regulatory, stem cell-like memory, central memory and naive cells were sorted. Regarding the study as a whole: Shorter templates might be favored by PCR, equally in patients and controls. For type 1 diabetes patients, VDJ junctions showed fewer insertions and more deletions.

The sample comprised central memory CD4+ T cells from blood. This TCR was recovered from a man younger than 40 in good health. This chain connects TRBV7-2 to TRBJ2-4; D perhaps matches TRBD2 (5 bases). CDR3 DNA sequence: TGTGCCAGCAGCTTAGCGAGGGCCCCTCAGTACTTC. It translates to CASSLARAPQYF. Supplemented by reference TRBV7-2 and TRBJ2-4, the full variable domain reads GAGVSQSPSNKVTEKGKDVELRCDPISGHTALYWYRQSLGQGLEFLIYFQGNSAPDKSGLPSDRFSAERTGGSVSTLTIQRTQQEDSAVYLCASSLARAPQYFGAGTRLSVL.